The next 32 T cell receptor beta chains were all read from a single sample in a study of post-analysis software for immune sequencing data. cDNA libraries for TCR beta contained unique molecular identifiers. TCRdb used MiXCR to reprocess the PCR reads, holding one entry per CDR3 protein. The data contain 380,000 or so distinct CDR3 sequences, 30% to 45% of them seen just once; the ten biggest clones take up over 10%. General observations from the study: Controls had lower frequencies than patients of five TRBV segments, which included TRBV5-6, TRBV5-1 and TRBV20-1.

Which antigens these TCRs recognize remains unknown. The sequenced material came from blood. The receptors were gathered from a girl aged 10 to 17 with multiple sclerosis.

The gene calls are TRBV11-2 and TRBJ2-5; perhaps TRBD2 as D (7 bases). This CDR3 has 13 residues. Germline V CDR1 and CDR2: SGHAT, FQNNGV. V lost 6 bases, J lost 11 bases, and 19 bases lay in between. The CDR3 here is CASRPGGSAEQYF. CDR3 in DNA: TGTGCCAGCAGACCGGGGGGCAGCGCCGAACAGTACTTC.

This clonotype was observed a handful of times. J is TRBJ2-7 and V is TRBV5-1; D call uncertain. V gave up 2 bases and J gave up 5 bases, with 11 bases separating them. In germline, CDR1 is SGHRS, CDR2 YFSETQ. The CDR3 loop spans 13 amino acids. The CDR3 spells CASSLSNGDEQYF. CDR3 sequence (DNA): TGCGCCAGCAGCTTATCAAATGGGGACGAGCAGTACTTC.

This clonotype has only one observation. The rearrangement joins TRBV6-1 to TRBJ2-1; a possible D gene is TRBD1 (6 bases). This CDR3 spans 17 amino acids. The germline gives CDR1 MNHNS, CDR2 SASEGT. Between the trimmed V and J ends, which lost 6 bases and 13 bases, there was a span of 31 bases. CDR3 bases: TGTGCCAGCAGGGGCGGACAGACAGGAATTTCCGGAGAGACCCAGTTCTTC. Translating gives CASRGGQTGISGETQFF.

This chain links TRBV6-1 with TRBJ2-1; 10 positions match TRBD1. The CDR3 sequence is 15 residues long. The J segment lost 6 bases and the V segment lost 4 bases, leaving 6 bases of the junction unmatched. Germline CDR1 is MNHNS and CDR2 is SASEGT. Here the CDR3 DNA reads TGTGCCAGCAGTGGGACAGGGGGGTATGGCAATGAGCAGTTCTTC. Amino acids: CASSGTGGYGNEQFF.

This clonotype was found a few times. V and J are TRBV7-6 and TRBJ1-6; 10 positions match TRBD1. V lost 5 bases, J lost 9 bases, and 7 bases stayed unmatched. The CDR3 extends over 15 amino acids. The germline CDR1 and CDR2 sequences are SGHVS and FNYEAQ. CDR3 bases: TGTGCCAGCAGCCCCCAGACAGGGGGCGGTTCACCCCTCCACTTT. It specifies CASSPQTGGGSPLHF.

This clonotype turned up a few times. V is TRBV5-1 and J is TRBJ2-3; D possibly corresponds to TRBD2 (5 bases). There are 16 residues in the CDR3. The germline gives CDR1 SGHRS, CDR2 YFSETQ. Trimming took off 1 base at V and 3 bases at J, with 15 bases between the two ends. Written as DNA, the CDR3 is TGCGCCAGCAGCTTGTTTGCTCGAGGGCGAACAGATACGCAGTATTTT. Its translation is CASSLFARGRTDTQYF.

This clonotype was seen a handful of times. V is TRBV4-1 and J is TRBJ2-3, with 8 bases lining up with TRBD1. The ends lost 3 bases at V and 3 bases at J; junction bases unmatched: 8. Per germline, CDR1 MGHRA and CDR2 YSYEKL. The length of the CDR3 is 16 residues. The CDR3 nucleotides read TGCGCCAGCAGCCATGATGCAGGGGGCTTTACAGATACGCAGTATTTT. Translating it yields CASSHDAGGFTDTQYF.

This clonotype was found a few times. The chain uses TRBV12-3 or TRBV12-4 and TRBJ2-1; 8 bases agree with TRBD2. This CDR3 is built from 15 residues. V was pared by 3 bases and J by 4 bases, with 5 bases of the junction left unmatched. CDR3 sequence reads: CASSFSSGGYNEQFF. CDR3 in DNA: TGTGCCAGCAGTTTCTCCAGCGGGGGATACAATGAGCAGTTCTTC.

The chain links TRBV12-3 or TRBV12-4 to TRBJ2-7, with 8 bases fitting TRBD1. The CDR3 has 15 amino acids. Losses at the gene ends were 8 bases for V and 4 bases for J; bases not matched to a gene: 13. CDR3 in amino acids: CASSPLVTGAYEQYF. CDR3 DNA sequence: TGTGCCAGCTCACCTCTTGTGACAGGGGCTTACGAGCAGTACTTC.

V gene TRBV6-5 combines with J gene TRBJ1-2, with D possibly TRBD1 on 6 matching bases. Per the germline V gene, CDR1 is MNHEY and CDR2 is SVGAGI. The CDR3 totals 14 residues. Trimming removed 7 bases at V and 7 bases at J, with 19 bases between. The CDR3 is CASTRTADRPGYTF. As DNA, the CDR3 is TGTGCCAGCACTAGAACGGCGGACAGACCTGGCTACACCTTC.

The chain uses TRBV20-1 and TRBJ2-7; D gene uncertain. V shed 7 bases and J shed 0 bases, with 13 bases lying between them. Germline lookup yields CDR1 DFQATT and CDR2 SNEGSKA (reference sequence). The CDR3 covers 13 residues. The CDR3 loop reads CSVTKQNSYEQYF. The CDR3 DNA follows: TGCAGTGTAACAAAGCAGAACTCCTACGAGCAGTACTTC.

The chain recombines TRBV5-1 with TRBJ2-3, with 7 bases lining up with TRBD2. This CDR3 comprises 14 residues. V was pared by 7 bases and J by 4 bases, with 9 bases of the junction left unmatched. Germline CDR1 and CDR2: SGHRS and YFSETQ. CDR3 sequence (DNA): TGCGCCAGCTTCCGGACTAGTAAGCCAGATACGCAGTATTTT. As protein: CASFRTSKPDTQYF.

The V gene is TRBV3-1, the J gene TRBJ2-5, with 9 bases aligning to TRBD2. The last part of the DNA fits TRBJ2-7 better; the J call may be wrong. This CDR3 contains 16 residues. Germline V gene data show CDR1 as LGHDT and CDR2 as YNNKEL (reference sequence). In DNA, the CDR3 is TGTGCCAGCAGCCCCTCGCGGCGGGGGGGCGGGTACGAGCAGTACTTC. It yields the protein CASSPSRRGGGYEQYF.

The CDR3 loop reads CASSYRLAGASDGELFF. The CDR3 DNA sequence: TGTGCCAGCAGTTACCGGCTAGCGGGGGCAAGCGACGGGGAGCTGTTTTTT. The V and J genes are TRBV6-2 or TRBV6-3 and TRBJ2-2, with TRBD2 matching 10 bases. The germline CDR1 and CDR2 sequences are MNHEY and SVGEGT. Unmatched junction bases numbered 10, after V lost 2 bases and J lost 7 bases. This CDR3 spans 17 amino acids.

This rearrangement joins TRBV20-1 to TRBJ1-5; tentative D call: TRBD1 (6 bases). This CDR3 spans 13 amino acids. Per germline, CDR1 DFQATT and CDR2 SNEGSKA (reference sequence). The ends were cut back, 4 bases at V and 3 bases at J, with 10 bases in the middle. CDR3 sequence reads: CSATDRPNQPQHF. DNA for the CDR3: TGCAGTGCTACAGACAGGCCCAATCAGCCCCAGCATTTT.

Many counts were recorded for this clonotype. The chain uses TRBV29-1 and TRBJ2-5; 10 nucleotides match TRBD1. Unmatched junction bases numbered 8, after V lost 8 bases and J lost 5 bases. The CDR3 is made up of 13 amino acids. The germline V gene encodes CDR1 SQVTM and CDR2 ANQGSEA. CDR3 protein: CSMSGTGVETQYF. CDR3 coding DNA: TGCAGCATGTCCGGGACAGGGGTGGAGACCCAGTACTTC.

V usage is TRBV10-3 and J usage is TRBJ1-1, with a possible D match to TRBD1 (5 bases). Looked up from germline, CDR1 is ENHRY and CDR2 is SYGVKD. Trimming removed 3 bases at V and 1 base at J, with 9 bases between. This CDR3 has 14 amino acids. The CDR3 loop is CAISDIQGNTEAFF. In DNA form, the CDR3 reads TGTGCCATCAGTGACATTCAGGGGAACACTGAAGCTTTCTTT.

In this sample, this clonotype turned up a few times. The CDR3 coding sequence is TGTGCCAGCAGACCGACAGGGGGCGTCTATGGCTACACCTTC. This codes for CASRPTGGVYGYTF. This chain connects TRBV12-3 or TRBV12-4 to TRBJ1-2, with 10 bases fitting TRBD1. V lost 6 bases and J lost 4; bases outside the gene matches: 5. CDR3 length: 14 amino acids.

The chain combines TRBV7-3 with TRBJ2-3; TRBD1 agrees at 8 bases. This CDR3 has 14 amino acids. Germline values: CDR1 SGHTA, CDR2 FQGTGA. V shed 6 bases and J 6 bases; nucleotides not matched to a gene: 8. This chain's CDR3 is CASRRGQGVDTQYF. The CDR3 region has the DNA TGTGCCAGCAGACGAGGACAGGGCGTGGATACGCAGTATTTT.

The chain combines TRBV12-3 or TRBV12-4 with TRBJ1-1; D ambiguous. This CDR3 region has 15 residues. Trimming pared 4 bases from V and 3 bases from J, leaving 15 bases between. The CDR3 protein is CASSYLRRADTEAFF. DNA for the CDR3: TGTGCCAGCAGTTACTTACGACGGGCGGACACTGAAGCTTTCTTT.

The chain has TRBV6-5 and TRBJ2-1; 8 bases map to TRBD1. Germline values: CDR1 MNHEY, CDR2 SVGAGI. The junction had 7 bases not matched to a gene; V was cut back by 3 bases and J by 0 bases. There are 17 residues in the CDR3. The CDR3 nucleotides are TGTGCCAGCAGTTATGGGATGGGACAGGTCTCCTACAATGAGCAGTTCTTC. This codes for CASSYGMGQVSYNEQFF.

The chain carries TRBV12-3 or TRBV12-4 and TRBJ2-3; D perhaps matches TRBD1 (5 bases). This CDR3 is built from 15 residues. Trimming removed 4 bases from V and 2 bases from J, with 13 bases in between. The CDR3 DNA reads as TGTGCCAGCAGTTGGAAGGGGCGCGCCACAGATACGCAGTATTTT. Amino acids: CASSWKGRATDTQYF.

This clonotype was counted a single time. The chain couples TRBV5-1 to TRBJ1-1; 9 positions agree with TRBD1. The V gene end was trimmed by 5 bases and the J gene end by 1 base; junction bases not matched to a gene: 9. In germline, CDR1 is SGHRS, CDR2 YFSETQ. The CDR3 has 16 residues. CDR3 sequence: CASRAGTGTRNTEAFF. The CDR3 DNA follows: TGCGCCAGCAGGGCGGGGACAGGGACGAGGAACACTGAAGCTTTCTTT.

This clonotype was counted between two and nine times. The chain employs TRBV7-9 and TRBJ2-5, with D perhaps matching TRBD1 (6 bases). The CDR3 is made up of 15 amino acids. Trimming removed 5 bases at V and 0 bases at J, with 13 bases between. Germline CDR1 reads SEHNR; CDR2 reads FQNEAQ (reference sequence). The CDR3 DNA sequence: TGTGCCAGCAGCACACTCCAGGGGTACCAAGAGACCCAGTACTTC. Translation gives CASSTLQGYQETQYF.

There are a few counts of this clonotype. The genes are TRBV5-1 and TRBJ2-1, with 8 bases matching TRBD1. Germline V CDR1 and CDR2: SGHRS, YFSETQ. The junction had 6 bases not matched to a gene; V was cut back by 1 base and J by 3 bases. CDR3 length equals 16 residues. In DNA form, the CDR3 reads TGCGCCAGCAGCTTGAGAGGACAGGGAAACTACAATGAGCAGTTCTTC. Translation: CASSLRGQGNYNEQFF.

This clonotype has just a few counts. V usage is TRBV6-2 or TRBV6-3 and J usage is TRBJ2-7; maybe TRBD2 (5 bases). The CDR3 loop spans 12 amino acids. The germline gives CDR1 MNHEY, CDR2 SVGEGT. Trimming removed 0 bases at V and 6 bases at J, with 6 bases between. The CDR3 coding sequence is TGTGCCAGCAGTTACTCGGGGAGCGAGCAGTACTTC. As protein: CASSYSGSEQYF.

The CDR3 DNA reads as TGTGCCAGCAGTTTTGACTGGAACTCCTACAATGAGCAGTTCTTC. Protein sequence: CASSFDWNSYNEQFF. The chain has TRBV12-3 or TRBV12-4 and TRBJ2-1; D call uncertain. CDR3 size: 15 residues. With 3 bases removed from V and 0 bases from J, the gap between germline ends came to 9 bases.

J is TRBJ1-4 and V is TRBV4-3, with 8 bases lining up with TRBD1. After removal of 0 bases from V and 7 bases from J, the junction contained 10 bases not matched to a gene. Germline assignment: CDR1 LGHNA and CDR2 YSLEER. This CDR3 is 17 amino acids long. CDR3 coding DNA: TGCGCCAGCAGCCAAGATCACTTTGCGGACAGGGCTGAAAAACTGTTTTTT. Encoded protein: CASSQDHFADRAEKLFF.

V gene TRBV3-1 combines with J gene TRBJ2-7, with TRBD1 matching over 11 bases. Losses at the gene ends were 4 bases for V and 7 bases for J; bases not matched to a gene: 9. The germline gives CDR1 LGHDT, CDR2 YNNKEL (reference sequence). The CDR3 totals 15 residues. CDR3 coding DNA: TGTGCCAGCAGCCCCCACGGACAGGGGGCTGGAGAGCAGTACTTC. It encodes CASSPHGQGAGEQYF.

In this sample, this clonotype turned up once. CDR3 protein: CASSLDRGHEAFF. CDR3 DNA: TGTGCCAGCAGTTTAGACAGGGGACATGAAGCTTTCTTT. The rearrangement links TRBV12-3 or TRBV12-4 to TRBJ1-1; 7 bases fit TRBD1. V gave up 1 base and J gave up 7 bases; unmatched junction bases: 3. The CDR3 runs 13 residues.

This clonotype was picked up a small number of times. This chain connects TRBV3-1 to TRBJ1-1; D is unresolved. V shed 1 base and J shed 1 base, with 19 bases lying between them. The germline gives CDR1 LGHDT, CDR2 YNNKEL (reference sequence). This CDR3 region has 18 residues. The CDR3 is CASSQVYRGRYGNTEAFF. The DNA of the CDR3 is TGTGCCAGCAGCCAAGTGTATAGAGGACGTTATGGGAACACTGAAGCTTTCTTT.

This clonotype was detected many times. The chain employs TRBV12-3 or TRBV12-4 and TRBJ1-6; D not resolved. The CDR3 covers 16 residues. The V gene lost 3 bases and the J gene lost 9 bases, with 18 bases spanning the gap. CDR3 sequence reads: CASSFLFSLSSSPLHF. The DNA of the CDR3 is TGTGCCAGCAGTTTCTTATTTTCCCTCTCTTCTTCACCCCTCCACTTT.